These T cell receptor beta chains were read from a single sample in a study of T cells in Graves' hyperthyroidism and ophthalmopathy. From the multiplex PCR reads, TCRdb called clonotypes with MiXCR, one entry per CDR3 protein. The sample records 250,000 to 300,000 distinct CDR3 sequences, roughly 19% being singletons. The sequenced sample was blood. These receptors all come from a man aged 50 to 59 with Graves' ophthalmopathy. CDR3s leave out the opening cysteine and the closing phenylalanine or tryptophan.

j_call,v_call,cdr3_aa
TRBJ2-1,TRBV30,AWSGLGAYNEQF
TRBJ2-7,TRBV20-1,SARKPGQSYEQY
TRBJ2-3,TRBV24-1,ATSGQGTDTPY
TRBJ1-2,TRBV20-1,SARGVHGYT
TRBJ1-5,TRBV19,ASSMEKGPNQPQH
TRBJ2-1,TRBV7-2,ASIPKAGAGAYNEQF
TRBJ2-1,TRBV19,ASIARGSSYNEQF
TRBJ2-1,TRBV15,ATSREEGNEQF
TRBJ2-3,TRBV27,ASSLGASGTATQY
TRBJ2-4,TRBV5-6,ASSPKGGTGVNIQY
TRBJ1-1,TRBV9,ASSVGSGVTEAF
TRBJ1-2,TRBV30,AWSVNLLYGYT
TRBJ2-7,TRBV5-1,ASSPGQGTLYEQY
TRBJ2-3,TRBV5-1,ASSRETGAGNTQY
TRBJ1-5,TRBV30,AGDRGGGQPQH
TRBJ2-1,TRBV2,ASRREGVSSYNEQF
TRBJ1-2,TRBV20-1,RAGGTIYGYT
TRBJ2-7,TRBV7-9,ASSLAGGGIYEQY
TRBJ2-1,TRBV11-2,ASSSGVNEQF
TRBJ1-1,TRBV9,ASSPLTGPGTEAF
TRBJ1-5,TRBV28,ASSLGHHSNQPQH